This section outlines one TCR beta chain sequence together with its context. The antigen is unknown. The V gene end was trimmed by 5 bases and the J gene end by 1 base; junction bases not matched to a gene: 3. Germline V gene data show CDR1 as MNHNS and CDR2 as SASEGT. This CDR3 region has 16 residues. Authors' analysis steps: The study built a papillary thyroid cancer distant-metastasis classifier from CDR3 differences across clinicopathological groups. From the PCR reads, TCRdb re-called clones with MiXCR. TCRdb's processing, not the authors', yielded these V and J calls. In the table there are about 19,000 clones, around 25% of which are singletons. The data were obtained in a study of metastatic and nonmetastatic thyroid tumors. Study-wide background: Where malignant and benign thyroid patients were concerned, repertoires were compared across blood and tumor or nodule tissue.

Among the patients, none had received any treatment before thyroid surgery. Study-wide results and caveats: Within blood and tumor, benign nodules reportedly had significantly lower TCR beta diversity than malignant thyroid tumors did.

Sequenced sample: blood. The rearrangement joins TRBV6-1 to TRBJ2-2, with 11 bases aligning to TRBD1. The receptor was isolated from a male donor with papillary thyroid cancer or a benign thyroid nodule (not recorded which). Some clones in this sample may be carry-over from other donors' samples. This CDR3 reads CASSPGQGENTGELFF. DNA for the CDR3: TGTGCCAGCAGTCCGGGACAGGGGGAGAACACCGGGGAGCTGTTTTTT.